This is a list of T cell receptor beta chains from one sample in a study of tumor-infiltrating lymphocytes in primary liver carcinoma. TCRdb re-called the multiplex PCR reads with MiXCR, one entry per CDR3 protein. The table shows around 20,000 distinct CDR3 sequences, with around 79% occurring only once. Sequencing was carried out using liver tumor tissue from sampling region 4. All receptors come from a woman in her twenties or thirties with primary liver carcinoma and hepatitis B virus infection. Each CDR3 is given with its conserved first and last residue. A D gene is named only where the DNA matches it firmly. The size of a clone is reported for some rows only, either as once, few or many, or as a class for expanded clones.

j_call cdr3_length clone_size d_call v_call cdr3_nt cdr3_aa
TRBJ2-7 13 NA NA TRBV28 TGTGCCAGCAATGGTACTCCAACCTACGAACAGTACTTC CASNGTPTYEQYF
TRBJ2-1 15 NA NA TRBV10-3 TGTGACATCGGTGAGTCGGCTACCAGACAAGAGACCCAGTTCTTC CDIGESATRQETQFF
TRBJ1-2 13 NA NA TRBV5-4 TGTGCCAGCAGCCCACTCCATGACTATGGCTACACTTTC CASSPLHDYGYTF
TRBJ2-5 17 NA NA TRBV28 TGTGCCAGCAGTCCCCAGGCCCGGGCTAGTCTCATGGAGACCCAGTACTTC CASSPQARASLMETQYF
TRBJ2-5 15 NA NA TRBV12-3/TRBV12-4 TGTGGCAGCAGCACCTACCCCGGGAGAGATGAGATCCAGTACTTC CGSSTYPGRDEIQYF
TRBJ2-3 17 few TRBD1 TRBV11-2 TGTGCCAGCAGCTTAGGTGGACAGGGATTTTTCAGGGATACGCAGTATTTT CASSLGGQGFFRDTQYF
TRBJ2-1 16 once TRBD2 TRBV5-4 TGTGCCAGCAGCTTCCCAAGCGGGAGGAGTCTGAATGAGCAGTTCTTC CASSFPSGRSLNEQFF
TRBJ2-2 13 NA NA TRBV29-1 TGCAGCGTTGGGAGACGAGACACTGGGGAGCCGTCTTTT CSVGRRDTGEPSF
TRBJ1-5 14 medium-sized NA TRBV7-9 TGTGCCAGCAGCCCCCGGGAGAACAATCAGCCCCAGCATTTT CASSPRENNQPQHF
TRBJ2-7 12 medium-sized NA TRBV6-2/TRBV6-3 TGTGCCAGCAGCCGCTCAGCCTACGAGCAGTACTTC CASSRSAYEQYF
TRBJ2-3 14 NA NA TRBV6-1 TGTGCCAGCAGTGATGGTGGCCCTACAGATACGCAGTATTTT CASSDGGPTDTQYF
TRBJ2-1 17 medium-sized NA TRBV10-3 TGTGCCATCAGTGAGACCATGGCGGCTAGCGCCTACAATGAGCAGTTCTTC CAISETMAASAYNEQFF
TRBJ1-1 13 large NA TRBV6-5 TGTGCCAGCAGTTGGAACAGGGACGCTGAAGCTTTCTTT CASSWNRDAEAFF
TRBJ2-7 18 once NA TRBV4-3 TGCGCCAGCAGCCAAGCTGTGACGATGGGTCACATTAGCTACGAGCAGTGCTTC CASSQAVTMGHISYEQCF
TRBJ2-1 16 NA NA TRBV4-3 TGCGCCAGCAGCCAAGATACGGGAAGCTCCTACAATGAGCCGTTATTC CASSQDTGSSYNEPLF
TRBJ1-1 20 NA TRBD1 TRBV11-2 TGTGCAAGCAGCGCTCGGGACAGGGGGCGCAAGAAGTGTAGTAACACTGAAGTTTTCTTT CASSARDRGRKKCSNTEVFF
TRBJ2-1 17 NA TRBD2 TRBV11-1 TGTGCCAGCAGCTTGGAACTAGCGGGAGAAGTTGACAATGAGCAGTTCTTC CASSLELAGEVDNEQFF
TRBJ2-5 15 NA NA TRBV5-4 TGTACCGGCAGCTTATCCGACACGCCACAAGAGACCCAGTACTTC CTGSLSDTPQETQYF
TRBJ1-2 14 NA NA TRBV7-9 TGTGCCAGCAGCCCTTGGACAGCTTTCTATGGCTACTCCTTC CASSPWTAFYGYSF
TRBJ1-2 15 NA NA TRBV4-3 TGCGCCAGCAGCCAAGATTGGGGCAGGGTGAATGGCCACCCATTC CASSQDWGRVNGHPF
TRBJ1-2 18 NA NA TRBV6-1 TGTGCCAGCACTGAACGGTCCCTGGTCCTTAGATCTAACTATGGCCACACCTTC CASTERSLVLRSNYGHTF
TRBJ1-1 16 NA TRBD1 TRBV4-2 TGTACCAGCAGCCCCGTCGAGGGGACAGGGAAGACTGAAGCTTTCTTT CTSSPVEGTGKTEAFF
TRBJ1-1 13 NA NA TRBV2 TGTGTCAGCAACGACCAGGGGAACACTGAAGCTTTCTTT CVSNDQGNTEAFF
TRBJ2-2 15 NA TRBD2 TRBV11-2 TGTGCCAGCAGCCGGACTAGCGTGAGCGGCGGGGAGCTGTTTTTT CASSRTSVSGGELFF
TRBJ2-7 13 NA NA TRBV7-8 TGTGCCAGCAGCTCAGTCCTAAGCCACGAGCAGTACTTC CASSSVLSHEQYF
TRBJ2-2 19 NA NA TRBV6-1 TGTGCCAGCAGTGAAATCCCTCCCGGGGGCACCGCGAACACCGGGGAGCTGTTCTTT CASSEIPPGGTANTGELFF
TRBJ2-1 16 NA NA TRBV4-1 TGCAGCAGCTGCCAAGAGTCATCGACAGGATACAATGAGCAGTTCTTC CSSCQESSTGYNEQFF
TRBJ2-3 18 NA TRBD2 TRBV4-3 TGCGCCAGCAGCCAGGAAGGTCTAGCGGGAGTGCCAACAGATATGCAGTATTTT CASSQEGLAGVPTDMQYF
TRBJ2-2 16 NA NA TRBV11-1 TGTGCCAGCAGTAGGGTTATGGCGGGAATGTCCGGGGGGCTGTTTTTT CASSRVMAGMSGGLFF
TRBJ2-5 15 once NA TRBV10-3 TGTACCATCAGTGAGTCGACTACCAGACAAGAGACCCGATACTTC CTISESTTRQETRYF
TRBJ2-4 21 NA TRBD2 TRBV11-2 TGTGCCAGCAGCCATTCCGGAACATTTACCGGGACTAGCGGGAGACAAAACATTCAGCACTTC CASSHSGTFTGTSGRQNIQHF